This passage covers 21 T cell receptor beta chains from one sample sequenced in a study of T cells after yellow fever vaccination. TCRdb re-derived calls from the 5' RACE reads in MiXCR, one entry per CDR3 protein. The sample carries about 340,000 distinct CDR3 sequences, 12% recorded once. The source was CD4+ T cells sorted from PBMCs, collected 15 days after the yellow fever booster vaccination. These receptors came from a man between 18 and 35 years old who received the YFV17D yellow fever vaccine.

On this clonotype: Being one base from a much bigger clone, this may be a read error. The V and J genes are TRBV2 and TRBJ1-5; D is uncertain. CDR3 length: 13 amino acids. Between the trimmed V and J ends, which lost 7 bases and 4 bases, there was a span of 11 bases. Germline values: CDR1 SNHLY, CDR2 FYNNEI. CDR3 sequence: CASTFSVNQPQHF. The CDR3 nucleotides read TGTGCCAGCACCTTCTCAGTGAATCAGCCCCAGCATTTT. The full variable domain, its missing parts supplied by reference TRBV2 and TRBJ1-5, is EPEVTQTPSHQVTQMGQEVILRCVPISNHLYFYWYRQILGQKVEFLVSFYNNEISEKSEIFDDQFSVERPDGSNFTLKIRSTKLEDSAMYFCASTFSVNQPQHFGDGTRLSIL.

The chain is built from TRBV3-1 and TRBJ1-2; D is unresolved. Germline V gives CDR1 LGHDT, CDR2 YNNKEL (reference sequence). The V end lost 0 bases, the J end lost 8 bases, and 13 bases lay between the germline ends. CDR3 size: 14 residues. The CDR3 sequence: CASSQDHGATGYTF. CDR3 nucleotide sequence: TGTGCCAGCAGCCAAGATCACGGCGCGACGGGCTACACCTTC.

The CDR3 nucleotides read TGCAGTGCTATACAGGGGAGTGAACCAGATACGCAGTATTTT. Protein sequence: CSAIQGSEPDTQYF. The V and J genes are TRBV20-1 and TRBJ2-3, with 7 nucleotides matching TRBD1. V dropped 4 bases and J dropped 4; count of bases not matched to a gene: 8. The CDR3 sequence is 14 residues long. In germline, CDR1 is DFQATT, CDR2 SNEGSKA (reference sequence).

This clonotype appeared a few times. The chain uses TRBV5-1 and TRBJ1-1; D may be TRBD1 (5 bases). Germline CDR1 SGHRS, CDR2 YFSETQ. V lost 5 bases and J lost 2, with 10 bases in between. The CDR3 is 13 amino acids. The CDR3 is CASRGDYNTEAFF. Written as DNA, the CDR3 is TGCGCCAGCAGAGGGGATTATAACACTGAAGCTTTCTTT. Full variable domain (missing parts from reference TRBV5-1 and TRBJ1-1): KAGVTQTPRYLIKTRGQQVTLSCSPISGHRSVSWYQQTPGQGLQFLFEYFSETQRNKGNFPGRFSGRQFSNSRSEMNVSTLELGDSALYLCASRGDYNTEAFFGQGTRLTVV.

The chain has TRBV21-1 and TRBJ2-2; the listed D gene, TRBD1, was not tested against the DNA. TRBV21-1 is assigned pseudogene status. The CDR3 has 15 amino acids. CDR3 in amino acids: CARCPTGGDTGELFF. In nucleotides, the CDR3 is TGTGCCAGGTGTCCGACAGGGGGGGACACCGGGGAGCTGTTTTTT.

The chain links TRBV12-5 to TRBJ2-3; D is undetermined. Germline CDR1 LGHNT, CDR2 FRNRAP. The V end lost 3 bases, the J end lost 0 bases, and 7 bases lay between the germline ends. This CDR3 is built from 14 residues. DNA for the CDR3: TGTGCTAGTGGTTTCTCAGGAAGCACAGATACGCAGTATTTT. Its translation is CASGFSGSTDTQYF.

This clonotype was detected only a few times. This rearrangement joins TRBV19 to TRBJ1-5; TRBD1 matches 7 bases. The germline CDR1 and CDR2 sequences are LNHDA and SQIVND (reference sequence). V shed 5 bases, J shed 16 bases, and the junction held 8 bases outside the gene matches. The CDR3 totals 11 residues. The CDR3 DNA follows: TGTGCCAGTAGTTGGACAGGCCGTCAACATTTT. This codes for CASSWTGRQHF.

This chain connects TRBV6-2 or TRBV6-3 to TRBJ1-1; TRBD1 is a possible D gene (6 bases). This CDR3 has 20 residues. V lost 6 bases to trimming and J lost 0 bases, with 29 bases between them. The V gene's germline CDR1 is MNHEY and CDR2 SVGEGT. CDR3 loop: CASRAQGSGRPDALNTEAFF. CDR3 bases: TGTGCCAGCAGAGCTCAGGGGTCAGGCCGCCCAGATGCACTGAACACTGAAGCTTTCTTT.

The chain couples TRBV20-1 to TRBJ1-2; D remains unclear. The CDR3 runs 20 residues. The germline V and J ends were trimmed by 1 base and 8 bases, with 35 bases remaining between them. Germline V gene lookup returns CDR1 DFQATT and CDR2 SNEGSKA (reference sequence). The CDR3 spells CSARALKPGGGPSSNVGYTF. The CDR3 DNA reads TGCAGTGCTAGAGCCCTCAAACCTGGCGGAGGGCCATCGTCGAACGTGGGCTACACCTTC.

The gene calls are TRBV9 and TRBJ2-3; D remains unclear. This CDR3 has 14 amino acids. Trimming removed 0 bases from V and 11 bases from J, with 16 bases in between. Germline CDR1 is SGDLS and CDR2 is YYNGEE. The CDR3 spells CASSVGGAQFMQYF. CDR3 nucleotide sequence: TGTGCCAGCAGCGTAGGGGGTGCTCAGTTTATGCAGTATTTT.

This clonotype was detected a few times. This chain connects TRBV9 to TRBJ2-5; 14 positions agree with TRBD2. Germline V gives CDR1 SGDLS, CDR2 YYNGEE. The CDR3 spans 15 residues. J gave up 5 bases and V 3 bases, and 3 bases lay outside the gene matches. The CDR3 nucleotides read TGTGCCAGCAGCGGGGGACTAGCGGGGGTTGAGACCCAGTACTTC. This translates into CASSGGLAGVETQYF.

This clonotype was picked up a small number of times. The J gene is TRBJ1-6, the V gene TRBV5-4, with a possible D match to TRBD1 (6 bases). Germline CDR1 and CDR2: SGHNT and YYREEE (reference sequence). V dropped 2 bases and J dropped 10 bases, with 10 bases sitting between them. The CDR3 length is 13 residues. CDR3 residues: CASSFNRDSPLHF. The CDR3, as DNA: TGTGCCAGCAGCTTTAACAGGGACTCACCCCTCCACTTT.

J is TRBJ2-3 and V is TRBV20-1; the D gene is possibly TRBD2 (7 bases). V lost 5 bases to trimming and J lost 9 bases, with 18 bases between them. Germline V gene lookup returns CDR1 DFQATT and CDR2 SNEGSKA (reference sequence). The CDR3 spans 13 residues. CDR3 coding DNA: TGCAGTGCTTCAGCGGCGGGGGCGGGAACGCAGTATTTT. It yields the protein CSASAAGAGTQYF.

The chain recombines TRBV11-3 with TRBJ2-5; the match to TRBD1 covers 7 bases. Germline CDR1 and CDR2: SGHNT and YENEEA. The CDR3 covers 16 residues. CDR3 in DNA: TGTGGGACAGGAAATTTACTAATTGCGGACCAAGAGACCCAGTACTTC. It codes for CGTGNLLIADQETQYF.

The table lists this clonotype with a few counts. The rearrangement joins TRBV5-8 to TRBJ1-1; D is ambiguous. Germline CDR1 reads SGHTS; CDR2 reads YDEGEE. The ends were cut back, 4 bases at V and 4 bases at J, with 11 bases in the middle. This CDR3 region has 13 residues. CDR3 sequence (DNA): TGTGCCAGCAGCCCAAGGATAACCACTGAAGCTTTCTTT. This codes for CASSPRITTEAFF.

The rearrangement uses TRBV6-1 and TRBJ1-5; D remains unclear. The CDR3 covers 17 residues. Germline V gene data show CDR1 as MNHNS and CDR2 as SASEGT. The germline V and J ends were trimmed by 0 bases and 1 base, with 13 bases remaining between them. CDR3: CASSEAVGGRSNQPQHF. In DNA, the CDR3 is TGTGCCAGCAGTGAAGCAGTCGGCGGGCGGAGCAATCAGCCCCAGCATTTT.

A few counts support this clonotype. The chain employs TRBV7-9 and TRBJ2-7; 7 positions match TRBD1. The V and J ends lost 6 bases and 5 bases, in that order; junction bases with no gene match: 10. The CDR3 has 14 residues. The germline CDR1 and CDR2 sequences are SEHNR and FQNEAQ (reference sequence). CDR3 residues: CASSRDSTFDEQYF. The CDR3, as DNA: TGTGCCAGCAGTCGGGACAGTACATTCGACGAGCAGTACTTC.

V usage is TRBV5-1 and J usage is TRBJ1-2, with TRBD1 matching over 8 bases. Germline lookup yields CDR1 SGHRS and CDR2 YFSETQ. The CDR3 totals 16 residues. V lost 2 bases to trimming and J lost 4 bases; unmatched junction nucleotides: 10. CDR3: CASSLGQGGGGYGYTF. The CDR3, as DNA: TGCGCCAGCAGCTTAGGACAGGGAGGTGGAGGCTATGGCTACACCTTC.

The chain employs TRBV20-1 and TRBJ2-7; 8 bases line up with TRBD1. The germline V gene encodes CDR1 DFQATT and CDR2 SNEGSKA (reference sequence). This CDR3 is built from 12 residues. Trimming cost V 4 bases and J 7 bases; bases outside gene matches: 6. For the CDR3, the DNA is TGCAGTGCTACTCAGGGGGCCCGGGAGCAGTACTTC. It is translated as CSATQGAREQYF.

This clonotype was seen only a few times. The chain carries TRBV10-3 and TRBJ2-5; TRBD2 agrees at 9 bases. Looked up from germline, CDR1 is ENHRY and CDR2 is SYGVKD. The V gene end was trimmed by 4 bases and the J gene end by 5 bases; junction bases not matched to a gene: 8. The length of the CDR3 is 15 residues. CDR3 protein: CAISGQRGAGETQYF. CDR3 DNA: TGTGCCATCAGTGGTCAGCGGGGGGCCGGGGAGACCCAGTACTTC.

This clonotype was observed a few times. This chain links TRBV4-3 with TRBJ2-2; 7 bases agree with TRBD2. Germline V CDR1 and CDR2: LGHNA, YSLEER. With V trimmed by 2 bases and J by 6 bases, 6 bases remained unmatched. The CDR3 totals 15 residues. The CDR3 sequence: CASSQQTSWAGELFF. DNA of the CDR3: TGCGCCAGCAGCCAACAGACTAGCTGGGCCGGGGAGCTGTTTTTT.